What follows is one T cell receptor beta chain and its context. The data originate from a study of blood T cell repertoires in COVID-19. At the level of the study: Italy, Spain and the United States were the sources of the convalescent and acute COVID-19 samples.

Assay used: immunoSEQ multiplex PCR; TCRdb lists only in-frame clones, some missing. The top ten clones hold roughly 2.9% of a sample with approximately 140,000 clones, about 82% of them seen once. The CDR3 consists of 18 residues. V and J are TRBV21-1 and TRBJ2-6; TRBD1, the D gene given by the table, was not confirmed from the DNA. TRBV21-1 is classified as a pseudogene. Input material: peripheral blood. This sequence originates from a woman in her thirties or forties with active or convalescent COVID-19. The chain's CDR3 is CASSSPGQGPSGANVLTF. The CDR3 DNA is TGTGCCAGCAGCTCTCCAGGACAGGGGCCCTCTGGGGCCAACGTCCTGACTTTC.